Shown below are 18 T cell receptor beta chains from a single sample sequenced in a study of graft-versus-host responses after intestinal transplantation. These receptors are not linked to any known antigen. Produced via immunoSEQ multiplex PCR; TCRdb's table is partial and in-frame only. This sample has 25,000 to 35,000 clones, with roughly 80% found just once. Sample: unstimulated CD8+ T cells sorted from spleen or lymph node cells, taken before intestinal transplant. The receptors here all came from a human donor who received an intestinal transplant.

The chain joins TRBV13 to TRBJ1-3; 7 bases fit TRBD1. From germline, CDR1 is PRHDT and CDR2 FYEKMQ (reference sequence). Trimming took 4 bases from V and 2 from J; bases not matched to a gene: 2. The CDR3 runs to 14 residues. This CDR3 reads CASSSDRAGNTIYF. CDR3 nucleotide sequence: TGTGCCAGCAGCTCAGACAGGGCTGGAAACACCATATATTTT.

The CDR3 DNA reads TGTGCCAGCAGCTTACTGGCTCGCCCATCCCACGAGCAGTACTTC. Its translation: CASSLLARPSHEQYF. The genes are TRBV7-8 and TRBJ2-7; unclear D gene. Germline V lookup: CDR1 SGHVS, CDR2 FQNEAQ. With 2 bases removed from V and 5 bases from J, the gap between germline ends came to 16 bases. The CDR3 extends over 15 amino acids.

The chain is built from TRBV4-1 and TRBJ2-2; weak D call: TRBD2 (5 bases). Germline CDR1 reads MGHRA; CDR2 reads YSYEKL. V lost 4 bases and J lost 7, with 19 bases in between. The CDR3 length is 16 residues. The CDR3 spells CASSLVSGLQVGELFF. The CDR3 DNA sequence: TGCGCCAGCAGCCTAGTGAGCGGACTCCAAGTCGGGGAGCTGTTTTTT.

The chain has TRBV6-1 and TRBJ1-2, with D hard to call. The CDR3 has 14 residues. V was pared by 4 bases and J by 2 bases, with 11 bases between. Germline-derived CDR1 and CDR2 are MNHNS and SASEGT. The CDR3 reads CASSALFSNYGYTF. CDR3 bases: TGTGCCAGCAGTGCGCTATTCTCCAACTATGGCTACACCTTC.

V gene TRBV6-1 combines with J gene TRBJ1-3; no reliable D call. Germline V lookup: CDR1 MNHNS, CDR2 SASEGT. The V gene lost 2 bases and the J gene lost 4 bases, with 6 bases spanning the gap. The CDR3 spans 13 residues. CDR3 loop: CASSEYSGNTIYF. DNA for the CDR3: TGTGCCAGCAGTGAATATTCCGGAAACACCATATATTTT.

This chain connects TRBV11-2 to TRBJ2-5; TRBD2 agrees at 13 bases. This CDR3 region has 15 residues. V lost 5 bases and J lost 3; bases outside the gene matches: 3. Germline assignment: CDR1 SGHAT and CDR2 FQNNGV. CDR3 in DNA: TGTGCCAGCAGCCCCACTAGCGGGGGGGAAGAGACCCAGTACTTC. Translation: CASSPTSGGEETQYF.

The chain employs TRBV7-9 and TRBJ2-7; 11 bases line up with TRBD2. This CDR3 has 16 residues. Trimming at V came to 1 base and at J to 2 bases, leaving 4 bases not matched to a gene. CDR1 is SEHNR and CDR2 is FQNEAQ in the germline V gene (reference sequence). The CDR3 region is CASSLVLAGGPYEQYF. The CDR3 nucleotides read TGTGCCAGCAGCTTAGTGCTAGCGGGGGGTCCCTACGAGCAGTACTTC.

The chain carries TRBV27 and TRBJ1-1; D not resolved. The ends were cut back, 1 base at V and 1 base at J, with 7 bases in the middle. The CDR3 has 14 residues. Germline CDR1 is MNHEY and CDR2 is SMNVEV (reference sequence). The CDR3 nucleotides read TGTGCCAGCAGTTTATTGGGGAGGAACACTGAAGCTTTCTTT. It specifies CASSLLGRNTEAFF.

The chain has TRBV27 and TRBJ2-5, with TRBD2 matching over 7 bases. The closer fit of TRBJ2-7 to the DNA end suggests the J call may be wrong. In germline, CDR1 is MNHEY, CDR2 SMNVEV (reference sequence). The CDR3 has 17 amino acids. CDR3 bases: TGTGCCAGCAGTCCCCCGAAGCAGCGGGGTTGGTCCTACGAGCAGTACTTC. It codes for CASSPPKQRGWSYEQYF.

V usage is TRBV4-1 and J usage is TRBJ2-4, with TRBD1 identical over 10 bases. Germline lookup yields CDR1 MGHRA and CDR2 YSYEKL. Trimming cost V 2 bases and J 7 bases; bases outside gene matches: 11. This CDR3 comprises 17 residues. Here the CDR3 DNA reads TGCGCCAGCAGCCAACGACCGACAGGGGGCGACCCGAACATTCAGTACTTC. This codes for CASSQRPTGGDPNIQYF.

This chain connects TRBV7-6 to TRBJ2-1; 12 positions agree with TRBD2. J gave up 3 bases and V 4 bases, and 4 bases lay outside the gene matches. Germline V gene sequence: CDR1 SGHVS, CDR2 FNYEAQ. The CDR3 totals 16 residues. CDR3 region: CASSSRLAGVYNEQFF. CDR3 bases: TGTGCCAGCAGCTCTAGACTAGCGGGAGTCTACAATGAGCAGTTCTTC.

The CDR3 here is CASQGQSYEQYF. CDR3 nucleotides: TGTGCCAGCCAGGGACAGTCCTACGAGCAGTACTTC. The chain links TRBV6-6 to TRBJ2-7; TRBD1 aligns across 7 bases. Germline V gene lookup returns CDR1 MNHNY and CDR2 SVGAGI (reference sequence). The CDR3 sequence is 12 residues long. After removal of 8 bases from V and 1 base from J, the junction contained 2 bases not matched to a gene.

The chain uses TRBV27 and TRBJ2-7; TRBD1 matches 7 bases. The CDR3 has 13 residues. J gave up 2 bases and V 4 bases, and 2 bases lay outside the gene matches. Germline CDR1 MNHEY, CDR2 SMNVEV (reference sequence). In nucleotides, the CDR3 is TGTGCCAGCAGTTACAGGGGAACCTACGAGCAGTACTTC. This encodes CASSYRGTYEQYF.

This chain joins TRBV23-1 and TRBJ1-5, with 9 bases identical to TRBD1. TRBV23-1 is filed as an ORF, its function uncertain. Trimming at V came to 4 bases and at J to 5 bases, leaving 18 bases not matched to a gene. The CDR3 is 19 residues long. The CDR3 DNA reads TGCGCCAGCAGTCCTTACCCCGACGCCGGGACAGGGTATCATCAGCCCCAGCATTTT. Protein: CASSPYPDAGTGYHQPQHF.

This chain connects TRBV19 to TRBJ2-1, with TRBD2 matching over 10 bases. Per the germline V gene, CDR1 is LNHDA and CDR2 is SQIVND (reference sequence). Germline trimming cut 3 bases from V and 8 bases from J; bases unmatched to any gene: 13. This CDR3 is built from 17 residues. DNA of the CDR3: TGTGCCAGTAGTATGAGGTTAGCGGGAGGCCCAGTCTATGAGCAGTTCTTC. Translated: CASSMRLAGGPVYEQFF.

The V call is TRBV25-1, the J call TRBJ1-1, with D perhaps matching TRBD1 (5 bases). The CDR3 length is 15 residues. Germline CDR1 and CDR2: MGHDK and SYGVNS. The ends were cut back, 1 base at V and 6 bases at J, with 15 bases in the middle. Here the CDR3 reads CASSEWAGPRPEAFF. The CDR3 nucleotides read TGTGCCAGCAGTGAATGGGCGGGACCCCGTCCTGAAGCTTTCTTT.

The chain has TRBV27 and TRBJ2-7, with TRBD1 identical over 9 bases. With 1 base clipped from V and 2 bases from J, the junction kept 9 bases outside the gene matches. Germline assignment: CDR1 MNHEY and CDR2 SMNVEV (reference sequence). The length of the CDR3 is 17 residues. The CDR3 region has the DNA TGTGCCAGCAGTTTATGGGACAGGGTGCCCCTAACCTACGAGCAGTACTTC. The encoded protein is CASSLWDRVPLTYEQYF.

V usage is TRBV4-1 and J usage is TRBJ1-5; maybe TRBD1 (5 bases). Germline V gives CDR1 MGHRA, CDR2 YSYEKL. This CDR3 spans 14 amino acids. Between the trimmed V and J ends, which lost 5 bases and 2 bases, there was a span of 10 bases. CDR3 nucleotide sequence: TGCGCCAGCAGCGCCGCGGGGGGCAATCAGCCCCAGCATTTT. Protein sequence: CASSAAGGNQPQHF.